The 20 T cell receptor beta chains below were found in one sample sequenced in a study of blood T cell repertoires in COVID-19 (dated by TCRdb to 2019 to 2021). The library came from the immunoSEQ multiplex PCR assay. Sourced from immuneACCESS, this table was stored by TCRdb with only in-frame sequences that have V and J called. A share of the clones is absent; for the studies checked, an unresolved V gene accounts for under half, and the remainder has no known explanation. The sample table holds under 200,000 clones, of which more than 75% were seen once. The ten largest clonotypes hold over 5% of the sample. The source material was peripheral blood. All receptors derive from a woman in her thirties or forties with COVID-19, enrolled during active disease.

The chain uses TRBV6-5 and TRBJ2-5; tentatively, D is TRBD2 (7 bases). Germline V gives CDR1 MNHEY, CDR2 SVGAGI. Deletions cut 6 bases from V and 3 bases from J, with 17 bases between. This CDR3 has 15 amino acids. Here the CDR3 reads CASRLREGGKETQYF. The CDR3 DNA sequence: TGTGCCAGCAGATTAAGGGAGGGGGGGAAAGAGACCCAGTACTTC.

The CDR3 spells CASSPNARAESYEQYF. CDR3 DNA: TGTGCCAGCAGCCCAAACGCCAGGGCGGAGTCCTACGAGCAGTACTTC. V usage is TRBV25-1 and J usage is TRBJ2-7; tentative D call: TRBD1 (5 bases). CDR3 length: 16 amino acids. Trimming pared 6 bases from V and 1 base from J, leaving 19 bases between. Germline lookup yields CDR1 MGHDK and CDR2 SYGVNS.

This clone was recorded a few times. This chain connects TRBV3-1 (or the pseudogene TRBV3-2) to TRBJ2-7; TRBD2 aligns across 16 bases. The V segment lost 4 bases and the J segment 3 bases; nucleotides outside the gene matches: 3. Per germline, CDR1 LGHDT and CDR2 YNNKEL (reference sequence). The CDR3 spans 16 residues. This chain's CDR3 is CASSLGTSGRGYEQYF. The DNA of the CDR3 is TGTGCCAGCAGCCTTGGGACTAGCGGGAGGGGCTACGAGCAGTACTTC.

The genes are TRBV29-1 and TRBJ2-5, with TRBD2 matching over 10 bases. This CDR3 is 15 amino acids long. V dropped 4 bases and J dropped 0; count of bases not matched to a gene: 5. CDR1 is SQVTM and CDR2 is ANQGSEA in the germline V gene. CDR3 protein: CSVVLAGRYQETQYF. CDR3 in DNA: TGCAGCGTTGTACTAGCGGGACGGTACCAAGAGACCCAGTACTTC.

The CDR3 is CATSDPTSGVDTQYF. The CDR3 DNA follows: TGTGCCACCAGTGACCCAACTAGCGGGGTAGATACGCAGTATTTT. V usage is TRBV24-1 and J usage is TRBJ2-3; 10 nucleotides align to TRBD2. The CDR3 runs to 15 residues. Germline lookup yields CDR1 KGHDR and CDR2 SFDVKD. J lost 5 bases, V lost 4 bases, and 5 bases had no gene match.

Of note for this clone: Different DNA sequences within this sample yield the same CDR3. The chain carries TRBV5-1 and TRBJ2-2, with D unclear. The CDR3 runs 12 residues. From germline, CDR1 is SGHRS and CDR2 YFSETQ. The V end lost 1 base, the J end lost 6 bases, and 4 bases lay between the germline ends. CDR3 protein: CASSLSAGELFF. Written as DNA, the CDR3 is TGCGCCAGCAGCTTGTCGGCCGGGGAGCTGTTTTTT.

V usage is TRBV3-1 (or the pseudogene TRBV3-2) and J usage is TRBJ1-2; 7 bases line up with TRBD1. Per germline, CDR1 LGHDT and CDR2 YNNKEL (reference sequence). The CDR3 spans 14 residues. V dropped 6 bases and J dropped 4; count of bases not matched to a gene: 8. CDR3 bases: TGTGCCAGCAGTGTCCCGGGACAGCTCTATGGCTACACCTTC. This codes for CASSVPGQLYGYTF.

The gene calls are TRBV2 and TRBJ1-5, with D perhaps matching TRBD1 (5 bases). The CDR3 runs 15 residues. Per germline, CDR1 SNHLY and CDR2 FYNNEI. V was pared by 8 bases and J by 1 base, with 15 bases between. The CDR3 DNA is TGTGCCAGCCTCAGGGACTCTGGGAGCAATCAGCCCCAGCATTTT. Protein: CASLRDSGSNQPQHF.

The chain has TRBV5-1 and TRBJ1-2; 7 bases are shared with TRBD1. The CDR3 is 14 residues long. V dropped 4 bases and J dropped 2; count of bases not matched to a gene: 5. Germline lookup yields CDR1 SGHRS and CDR2 YFSETQ. CDR3: CASSPDRINYGYTF. CDR3 bases: TGCGCCAGCAGCCCGGACAGGATAAACTATGGCTACACCTTC.

The chain links TRBV11-2 to TRBJ1-6, with TRBD1 identical over 7 bases. The CDR3 covers 15 residues. With V trimmed by 5 bases and J by 9 bases, 10 bases remained unmatched. Per germline, CDR1 SGHAT and CDR2 FQNNGV. The CDR3 nucleotides read TGTGCCAGCAGCGCTCAGGAAGGGGGCTTTTCACCCCTCCACTTT. Amino acids: CASSAQEGGFSPLHF.

The chain uses TRBV6-5 and TRBJ2-3, with 8 positions matching TRBD1. Germline V gene sequence: CDR1 MNHEY, CDR2 SVGAGI. CDR3 size: 15 residues. The junction had 5 bases not matched to a gene; V was cut back by 6 bases and J by 0 bases. The CDR3 loop reads CASSPGQGSTDTQYF. The CDR3 nucleotides are TGTGCCAGCAGCCCCGGACAGGGCAGCACAGATACGCAGTATTTT.

The rearrangement links TRBV11-1 to TRBJ2-1, with 7 nucleotides matching TRBD2. In germline, CDR1 is SGHAT, CDR2 FQDESV (reference sequence). V gave up 7 bases and J gave up 0 bases; unmatched junction bases: 9. The length of the CDR3 is 16 residues. The CDR3 is CASIPSGASSYNEQFF. Here the CDR3 DNA reads TGTGCCAGCATCCCCAGCGGGGCGAGCTCCTACAATGAGCAGTTCTTC. Based on the CDR3 plus reference TRBV11-1 and TRBJ2-1, the full variable domain is EAEVAQSPRYKITEKSQAVAFWCDPISGHATLYWYRQILGQGPELLVQFQDESVVDDSQLPKDRFSAERLKGVDSTLKIQPAELGDSAMYLCASIPSGASSYNEQFFGPGTRLTVL.

This clone has a single count. The chain joins TRBV27 to TRBJ2-3; 8 bases match TRBD1. The CDR3 is 14 amino acids. Trimming at V came to 5 bases and at J to 11 bases, leaving 12 bases not matched to a gene. From germline, CDR1 is MNHEY and CDR2 SMNVEV (reference sequence). CDR3 residues: CASSPTPRGQGQYF. As DNA, the CDR3 is TGTGCCAGCAGTCCAACCCCCAGGGGGCAAGGGCAGTATTTT.

The chain couples TRBV6-5 to TRBJ1-4, with D possibly being TRBD1 (6 bases). V shed 7 bases and J shed 5 bases, with 14 bases lying between them. The CDR3 has 14 amino acids. Germline CDR1 MNHEY, CDR2 SVGAGI. CDR3 in DNA: TGTGCCAGCACGAGGGGGTTTCTAAATGAAAAACTGTTTTTT. Translation gives CASTRGFLNEKLFF.

The chain carries TRBV19 and TRBJ2-7; D ambiguous. V lost 1 base and J lost 2, with 6 bases in between. This CDR3 is 13 amino acids long. Germline CDR1 and CDR2: LNHDA and SQIVND (reference sequence). CDR3 sequence (DNA): TGTGCCAGTAGTATAGGGGCAGCCTACGAGCAGTACTTC. Encoded protein: CASSIGAAYEQYF.

The chain couples TRBV19 to TRBJ2-7, with 9 nucleotides matching TRBD1. The CDR3 is 17 residues long. Germline values: CDR1 LNHDA, CDR2 SQIVND (reference sequence). V was pared by 5 bases and J by 0 bases, with 11 bases of the junction left unmatched. DNA for the CDR3: TGTGCCAGTAGTCTACGACAGGGGGTGGTAAGCTCCTACGAGCAGTACTTC. It yields the protein CASSLRQGVVSSYEQYF.

This clone was seen just once. The sample holds other DNA sequences that translate to the same CDR3. The chain uses TRBV10-3 and TRBJ2-5; D gene uncertain. The CDR3 is made up of 12 amino acids. Germline CDR1 is ENHRY and CDR2 is SYGVKD. Between the trimmed V and J ends, which lost 0 bases and 5 bases, there was a span of 4 bases. The CDR3 nucleotides are TGTGCCATCAGTGAGTCTCGGGAGACCCAGTACTTC. Amino acid sequence: CAISESRETQYF.

In this sample, this clone turned up once. The chain links TRBV5-1 to TRBJ1-2; D not resolved. This CDR3 has 12 residues. The V gene's germline CDR1 is SGHRS and CDR2 YFSETQ. Trimming took off 2 bases at V and 6 bases at J, with 8 bases between the two ends. Written as DNA, the CDR3 is TGCGCCAGCAGCTTTTCCGGGGATGGCTACACCTTC. Protein sequence: CASSFSGDGYTF.

The chain joins TRBV18 to TRBJ1-1; 12 bases map to TRBD1. The trim removed 3 bases at V and 4 bases at J, leaving 9 bases unmatched. From germline, CDR1 is KGHSH and CDR2 LQKENI. This CDR3 comprises 17 residues. CDR3 in amino acids: CASSPPGQGAWGTEAFF. The DNA of the CDR3 is TGTGCCAGCTCACCCCCGGGACAGGGGGCTTGGGGCACTGAAGCTTTCTTT.

This chain uses TRBV5-4 with TRBJ2-7, with D maybe TRBD1 (6 bases). The length of the CDR3 is 14 residues. V gave up 3 bases and J gave up 4 bases, with 14 bases separating them. CDR1 is SGHNT, CDR2 YYREEE, per germline (reference sequence). CDR3 bases: TGTGCCAGCAGCTCCGGGACAACCCGTTACGAGCAGTACTTC. Amino acids: CASSSGTTRYEQYF.